Each of the 32 T cell receptor beta chains below was sequenced from the same sample in a study of CD8 T cells in ankylosing spondylitis. Findings of the study overall: Eight or nine highly homologous variants formed a TCR beta motif that appeared characteristic of ankylosing spondylitis blood.

The antigens of these receptors remain unknown. TCRdb independently ran MiXCR on the 5' RACE reads; one entry per CDR3 protein. The top ten clones hold around 14% of a sample with some 200,000 distinct CDR3 sequences, 7.3% of them seen once. The sample taken for sequencing was blood, either unsorted or a sorted T cell fraction (not recorded which). The receptors derive from a male donor with ankylosing spondylitis.

This clonotype was picked up many times. The rearrangement links TRBV29-1 to TRBJ1-2; 9 bases match TRBD1. This CDR3 has 14 residues. Unmatched junction bases numbered 10, after V lost 6 bases and J lost 5 bases. Germline V gene lookup returns CDR1 SQVTM and CDR2 ANQGSEA. The DNA for the CDR3 is TGCAGCGTCAGCGCTCCCGGGACAGGGTATGGCTACACCTTC. Encoded protein: CSVSAPGTGYGYTF.

Ten or more counts support this clonotype. The J gene is TRBJ2-3, the V gene TRBV6-5, with 9 bases matching TRBD2. From germline, CDR1 is MNHEY and CDR2 SVGAGI. The ends lost 2 bases at V and 3 bases at J; junction bases unmatched: 3. This CDR3 is 15 amino acids long. As DNA, the CDR3 is TGTGCCAGCAGTTACGGTCTAGCGGGAACAGATACGCAGTATTTT. Its protein product is CASSYGLAGTDTQYF.

This clonotype was found many times. The chain has TRBV6-5 and TRBJ2-1; D ambiguous. Germline CDR1 is MNHEY and CDR2 is SVGAGI. Trimming took 2 bases from V and 0 from J, leaving 11 bases between them. The CDR3 contains 16 residues. This CDR3 is CASSYSSYISYNEQFF. CDR3 DNA: TGTGCCAGCAGTTACAGTTCCTATATCTCCTACAATGAGCAGTTCTTC.

This clonotype has ten or more counts. This chain links TRBV5-1 with TRBJ1-2; 9 bases are a match to TRBD1. The CDR3 runs 13 residues. Germline V gene sequence: CDR1 SGHRS, CDR2 YFSETQ. The J segment lost 4 bases and the V segment lost 7 bases, leaving 5 bases of the junction unmatched. The CDR3 protein is CASGLQGAYGYTF. The CDR3 DNA sequence: TGCGCCAGCGGACTACAGGGGGCCTATGGCTACACCTTC.

This clonotype was picked up a small number of times. V usage is TRBV28 and J usage is TRBJ2-1; D uncertain. V was clipped by 5 bases and J by 2 bases, with 16 bases between them. The CDR3 is 16 amino acids. Germline V gene sequence: CDR1 MDHEN, CDR2 SYDVKM. The CDR3 region has the DNA TGTGCCAGCAGTATTTCCCCGGTTCGGACCTACAATGAGCAGTTCTTC. Protein sequence: CASSISPVRTYNEQFF.

This clonotype has only a few counts. The rearrangement links TRBV7-6 to TRBJ2-2; maybe TRBD2 (6 bases). The V end lost 4 bases, the J end lost 3 bases, and 9 bases lay between the germline ends. The CDR3 runs 14 residues. Germline assignment: CDR1 SGHVS and CDR2 FNYEAQ. CDR3 sequence: CASSWRVHTGELFF. In DNA form, the CDR3 reads TGTGCCAGCAGCTGGAGGGTGCACACCGGGGAGCTGTTTTTT.

The chain is built from TRBV5-1 and TRBJ2-7, with D possibly matching TRBD1 (5 bases). The V end lost 0 bases, the J end lost 2 bases, and 9 bases lay between the germline ends. From germline, CDR1 is SGHRS and CDR2 YFSETQ. The CDR3 runs to 14 residues. CDR3 DNA sequence: TGCGCCAGCAGCTTGGATATAGGGGCCTACGAGCAGTACTTC. As protein: CASSLDIGAYEQYF.

The chain joins TRBV12-3 or TRBV12-4 to TRBJ2-6, with D uncertain. The ends were cut back, 4 bases at V and 3 bases at J, with 7 bases in the middle. The CDR3 consists of 14 residues. CDR3: CASSSDGGANVLTF. CDR3 DNA: TGTGCCAGCAGTTCCGACGGTGGGGCCAACGTCCTGACTTTC.

The chain recombines TRBV5-1 with TRBJ1-1; the D gene is possibly TRBD1 (6 bases). The CDR3 spans 14 residues. Germline CDR1 reads SGHRS; CDR2 reads YFSETQ. V was clipped by 2 bases and J by 6 bases, with 14 bases between them. The CDR3 protein is CASSFHRADAEAFF. In DNA, the CDR3 is TGCGCCAGCAGCTTCCACAGGGCGGACGCTGAAGCTTTCTTT.

A note on this clonotype: The junction departs from the called germline gene at one end, perhaps through a read error. The DNA for the CDR3 is TGTGCCAGCACCTTATATAAGCGGGAGGGCCTAAGTGCGGAGCAGTTCTTC. Amino acid sequence: CASTLYKREGLSAEQFF. The J gene is TRBJ2-1, the V gene TRBV7-2; 10 nucleotides agree with TRBD2. CDR3 length: 17 residues. Looked up from germline, CDR1 is SGHTA and CDR2 is FQGNSA. Full variable domain (outside the CDR3, taken from reference TRBV7-2 and TRBJ2-1): GAGVSQSPSNKVTEKGKDVELRCDPISGHTALYWYRQSLGQGLEFLIYFQGNSAPDKSGLPSDRFSAERTGGSVSTLTIQRTQQEDSAVYLCASTLYKREGLSAEQFFGPGTRLTVL.

This clonotype was observed at least ten times. The chain carries TRBV12-3 or TRBV12-4 and TRBJ2-6; D is ambiguous. V dropped 3 bases and J dropped 3 bases, with 3 bases sitting between them. CDR3 length: 13 residues. This CDR3 reads CASSFFGANVLTF. For the CDR3, the DNA is TGTGCCAGCAGTTTTTTTGGGGCCAACGTCCTGACTTTC.

This clonotype has at least ten counts. The chain joins TRBV27 to TRBJ2-2, with a weak D call TRBD1 (5 bases). CDR3 length: 15 amino acids. V was pared by 4 bases and J by 3 bases, with 12 bases between. CDR1 and CDR2 (germline): MNHEY, SMNVEV (reference sequence). Here the CDR3 reads CASSSVGQYTGELFF. In nucleotides, the CDR3 is TGTGCCAGCAGTTCCGTGGGGCAATACACCGGGGAGCTGTTTTTT.

This clonotype appeared many times. V usage is TRBV20-1 and J usage is TRBJ1-5; TRBD1 might be the D (5 bases). The CDR3 spans 14 residues. Germline CDR1 is DFQATT and CDR2 is SNEGSKA (reference sequence). V dropped 4 bases and J dropped 2 bases, with 12 bases sitting between them. The CDR3 sequence is CSATSLGGNQPQHF. The CDR3 DNA sequence: TGCAGTGCTACCAGCTTAGGGGGCAATCAGCCCCAGCATTTT.

This clonotype was counted many times. CDR3 sequence reads: CASRGQGNTGELFF. The CDR3 coding sequence is TGTGCCAGCAGAGGACAGGGGAACACCGGGGAGCTGTTTTTT. The rearrangement links TRBV12-3 or TRBV12-4 to TRBJ2-2; 8 nucleotides match TRBD1. The V and J ends lost 6 bases and 1 base, in that order; junction bases with no gene match: 1. This CDR3 spans 14 amino acids.

This clonotype appeared a few times. The rearrangement links TRBV24-1 to TRBJ1-5; D may be TRBD1 (6 bases). This CDR3 has 20 amino acids. Germline V gene lookup returns CDR1 KGHDR and CDR2 SFDVKD. V lost 4 bases and J 0 bases, leaving 24 bases between the germline ends. The CDR3, as DNA: TGTGCCACCAGTGACCTATTAAGGGGGTCGCTACCCTATAGCAATCAGCCCCAGCATTTT. Protein product: CATSDLLRGSLPYSNQPQHF.

This clonotype was detected many times. The V and J genes are TRBV7-2 and TRBJ2-3; D assignment may be TRBD1 or TRBD2 (6 bases each). The CDR3 is 16 amino acids. The germline CDR1 and CDR2 sequences are SGHTA and FQGNSA. The V end lost 5 bases, the J end lost 2 bases, and 17 bases lay between the germline ends. The CDR3 spells CASSEGGDTFTDTQYF. The CDR3 DNA follows: TGTGCCAGCAGCGAGGGGGGCGACACCTTCACAGATACGCAGTATTTT.

The V call is TRBV19, the J call TRBJ1-1, with a tentative D call TRBD1 (6 bases). Per the germline V gene, CDR1 is LNHDA and CDR2 is SQIVND (reference sequence). Trimming took off 5 bases at V and 1 base at J, with 14 bases between the two ends. The CDR3 is 15 amino acids. The CDR3 reads CASSLRQVANTEAFF. The CDR3 DNA reads TGTGCCAGTAGTCTTCGACAGGTCGCGAACACTGAAGCTTTCTTT.

This clonotype was counted ten times or more. The chain employs TRBV5-5 and TRBJ1-3, with 7 bases identical to TRBD1. This CDR3 region has 15 residues. Germline CDR1 SGHKS, CDR2 YYEKEE (reference sequence). The V and J ends lost 0 bases and 4 bases, in that order; junction bases with no gene match: 4. This CDR3 is CASSLEGQLGNTIYF. The CDR3 DNA is TGTGCCAGCAGCTTGGAGGGACAGCTAGGAAACACCATATATTTT.

The table lists this clonotype with many counts. This rearrangement joins TRBV20-1 to TRBJ1-5; 7 bases line up with TRBD1. The germline V gene encodes CDR1 DFQATT and CDR2 SNEGSKA (reference sequence). This CDR3 is 15 amino acids long. The junction had 13 bases not matched to a gene; V was cut back by 6 bases and J by 5 bases. As DNA, the CDR3 is TGCAGTGCCCTCGACAAGCAGGGGGGCTATCAGCCCCAGCATTTT. Amino acid sequence: CSALDKQGGYQPQHF.

This clonotype was counted at least ten times. The J gene is TRBJ1-5, the V gene TRBV6-5; D unresolved. This CDR3 has 18 residues. V was cut by 2 bases and J by 5 bases, with 22 bases left in between. The germline CDR1 and CDR2 sequences are MNHEY and SVGAGI. The CDR3 DNA follows: TGTGCCAGCAGTTACGCCGATCCGGGCCCGGGTCCTTATCAGCCCCAGCATTTT. This codes for CASSYADPGPGPYQPQHF.

This clonotype was found many times. This sequence joins TRBV5-1 and TRBJ2-1, with a weak D call TRBD2 (6 bases). This CDR3 has 15 residues. Trimming removed 0 bases from V and 3 bases from J, with 10 bases in between. Germline V gene data show CDR1 as SGHRS and CDR2 as YFSETQ. CDR3 in amino acids: CASSLGGELYNEQFF. The CDR3 DNA follows: TGCGCCAGCAGCTTGGGGGGGGAGCTCTACAATGAGCAGTTCTTC.

This clonotype was counted a few times. The chain recombines TRBV2 with TRBJ1-3; 12 positions agree with TRBD1. CDR1 is SNHLY, CDR2 FYNNEI, per germline. The CDR3 extends over 15 amino acids. V trimming: 9 bases; J trimming: 0 bases; junction bases outside the gene matches: 3. The CDR3: CARRGQGASGNTIYF. As DNA, the CDR3 is TGTGCCAGACGGGGACAGGGGGCCTCTGGAAACACCATATATTTT.

At least ten counts were recorded for this clonotype. This sequence joins TRBV6-2 or TRBV6-3 and TRBJ1-2, with D possibly being TRBD1 (5 bases). CDR1 is MNHEY and CDR2 is SVGEGT in the germline V gene. The ends were cut back, 2 bases at V and 7 bases at J, with 32 bases in the middle. This CDR3 spans 20 amino acids. The DNA for the CDR3 is TGTGCCAGCAGTTACCCGGACCGCCGAAAACTGGGGAACGGGGCTATTGGCTACACCTTC. As protein: CASSYPDRRKLGNGAIGYTF.

Only a few counts were recorded for this clonotype. The J gene is TRBJ2-7, the V gene TRBV20-1, with 10 bases that match TRBD1. The V and J ends lost 3 bases and 3 bases, in that order; junction bases with no gene match: 8. Per the germline V gene, CDR1 is DFQATT and CDR2 is SNEGSKA (reference sequence). The CDR3 has 15 amino acids. CDR3 in amino acids: CSASTPGQGNYEQYF. CDR3 nucleotides: TGCAGTGCTAGTACACCGGGACAGGGGAACTACGAGCAGTACTTC.

The V gene is TRBV18, the J gene TRBJ1-5; 7 positions match TRBD1. With 0 bases clipped from V and 6 bases from J, the junction kept 11 bases outside the gene matches. The CDR3 totals 17 residues. Germline-derived CDR1 and CDR2 are KGHSH and LQKENI. CDR3 nucleotide sequence: TGTGCCAGCTCACCACCTCAGACAGGGTGGGTTAGTCAGCCCCAGCATTTT. This translates into CASSPPQTGWVSQPQHF.

This clonotype was picked up many times. This rearrangement joins TRBV6-4 to TRBJ2-7, with TRBD2 as a possible D gene (6 bases). The CDR3 has 17 residues. The ends were cut back, 5 bases at V and 2 bases at J, with 22 bases in the middle. The germline gives CDR1 MRHNA, CDR2 SNTAGT. The CDR3 sequence is CASSCRTTGSYTYEQYF. The CDR3 bases are TGTGCCAGCAGTTGCCGGACCACCGGGAGCTATACCTACGAGCAGTACTTC.

Details on this clonotype: This may be a read error: a much more frequent sequence differs by one nucleotide. J is TRBJ2-7 and V is TRBV7-9; tentative D call: TRBD1 (6 bases). The CDR3 has 12 amino acids. Germline values: CDR1 SEHNR, CDR2 FQNEAQ (reference sequence). The CDR3 DNA reads TGTGTCAGCAGGGGTGTGTCCTACGAGCAGTACTTC. Translated, it gives CVSRGVSYEQYF.

The J gene is TRBJ2-3, the V gene TRBV4-3; TRBD2 matches 7 bases. CDR3 length equals 16 residues. V shed 4 bases, J shed 2 bases, and the junction held 9 bases outside the gene matches. Germline CDR1 reads LGHNA; CDR2 reads YSLEER. CDR3 nucleotides: TGCGCCAGCAGCCCGGAACTAGCGACATCCACAGATACGCAGTATTTT. Protein product: CASSPELATSTDTQYF.

In this sample, this clonotype turned up many times. The chain employs TRBV20-1 and TRBJ2-3, with D maybe TRBD2 (7 bases). This CDR3 is built from 14 residues. Germline CDR1 and CDR2: DFQATT and SNEGSKA (reference sequence). The V end was cut by 3 bases, the J end by 1 base, with 11 bases between. The DNA for the CDR3 is TGCAGTGCTAGCGGGCGGGGGCGCACAGATACGCAGTATTTT. It codes for CSASGRGRTDTQYF.

The chain recombines TRBV11-2 with TRBJ2-3, with TRBD2 matching 9 bases. V shed 0 bases, J shed 5 bases, and the junction held 9 bases outside the gene matches. Looked up from germline, CDR1 is SGHAT and CDR2 is FQNNGV. CDR3 length: 17 residues. CDR3 sequence: CASSLDVLAGVGDTQYF. In nucleotides, the CDR3 is TGTGCCAGCAGCTTAGACGTGTTAGCGGGAGTGGGAGATACGCAGTATTTT.

This clonotype came up a few times. As DNA, the CDR3 is TGTGCCAGCAGTTATAGCGGGAGGAACGTTGATGAGCAGTTCTTC. Encoded protein: CASSYSGRNVDEQFF. The chain links TRBV6-2 or TRBV6-3 to TRBJ2-1; 10 positions agree with TRBD2. CDR1 and CDR2 from the germline V gene are MNHEY and SVGEGT. The CDR3 has 15 amino acids. V trimming: 3 bases; J trimming: 8 bases; junction bases outside the gene matches: 7.

This clonotype appeared many times. This chain uses TRBV5-6 with TRBJ2-5; 7 bases are shared with TRBD2. V shed 0 bases, J shed 5 bases, and the junction held 7 bases outside the gene matches. The CDR3 is 15 residues long. In germline, CDR1 is SGHDT, CDR2 YYEEEE. DNA for the CDR3: TGTGCCAGCAGCTTGGCCGGGGGGTCCGAGGAGACCCAGTACTTC. Its protein is CASSLAGGSEETQYF.